A single sample gave rise to the 8 T cell receptor beta chains below, sequenced in a study of vaccination and CD4 T cells after COVID-19. TCRdb re-analysed the PCR reads in MiXCR, keeping a single row per CDR3 protein. In the table there are about 20,000 distinct CDR3 sequences, approximately 60% of which are singletons. This specimen consisted of CD4+ T cells from blood, obtained after SARS-CoV-2 vaccination. The receptor set was obtained from a human donor who had recovered from COVID-19.

The chain recombines TRBV7-9 with TRBJ2-2, with TRBD1 matching 8 bases. This CDR3 has 16 residues. Germline CDR1 SEHNR, CDR2 FQNEAQ (reference sequence). V gave up 5 bases and J gave up 1 base; unmatched junction bases: 6. The CDR3 coding sequence is TGTGCCAGCAGCCCTCCGGGACAGGAGAACACCGGGGAGCTGTTTTTT. Its protein product is CASSPPGQENTGELFF.

The chain recombines TRBV4-1 with TRBJ2-7, with D possibly being TRBD1 or TRBD2 (6 bases each). The CDR3 runs to 14 residues. Trimming shortened V by 3 bases and J by 3 bases, and 12 bases separated the two germline ends. Germline V gene data show CDR1 as MGHRA and CDR2 as YSYEKL. CDR3 in amino acids: CASSQTRDNYEQYF. CDR3 sequence (DNA): TGCGCCAGCAGCCAGACTAGGGACAACTACGAGCAGTACTTC.

The rearrangement links TRBV5-6 to TRBJ2-7; 8 positions match TRBD1. The CDR3 length is 14 residues. From germline, CDR1 is SGHDT and CDR2 YYEEEE. Germline trimming cut 1 base from V and 5 bases from J; bases unmatched to any gene: 5. In DNA form, the CDR3 reads TGTGCCAGCAGCTTGACAGGGGGAGCGGACGAGCAGTACTTC. Its translation is CASSLTGGADEQYF.

V and J are TRBV19 and TRBJ2-2; D is unclear. CDR1 is LNHDA, CDR2 SQIVND, per germline (reference sequence). The CDR3 loop spans 15 amino acids. The V and J ends lost 5 bases and 5 bases respectively, with 15 bases between them. The CDR3 nucleotides are TGTGCCAGTAGTCACGCAGCGATAACGACCGGGGAGCTGTTTTTT. It is translated as CASSHAAITTGELFF.

This clonotype was observed a single time. The chain uses TRBV6-2 or TRBV6-3 and TRBJ2-1; D is unresolved. V was trimmed by 2 bases and J by 7 bases, leaving 6 bases between them. The CDR3 has 12 amino acids. The germline V gene has CDR1 MNHEY and CDR2 SVGEGT. CDR3: CASSYGYNEQFF. The DNA of the CDR3 is TGTGCCAGCAGTTACGGCTATAATGAGCAGTTCTTC.

This clonotype came up a few times. The V and J genes are TRBV28 and TRBJ1-1; D is possibly TRBD1 (6 bases). Germline V CDR1 and CDR2: MDHEN, SYDVKM. This CDR3 contains 12 residues. With 6 bases removed from V and 3 bases from J, the gap between germline ends came to 8 bases. The CDR3 DNA reads as TGTGCCAGCAGGGACAGCTACACTGAAGCTTTCTTT. As protein: CASRDSYTEAFF.

The chain links TRBV5-8 to TRBJ2-5; maybe TRBD2 (6 bases). V gave up 2 bases and J gave up 1 base, with 9 bases separating them. CDR1 and CDR2 from the germline V gene are SGHTS and YDEGEE. This CDR3 is 14 amino acids long. CDR3 nucleotides: TGTGCCAGCAGCTTATGGGGAGGCCAAGAGACCCAGTACTTC. Translating gives CASSLWGGQETQYF. The entire variable domain, with the rest obtained from reference TRBV5-8 and TRBJ2-5, is as follows: EAGVTQSPTHLIKTRGQQATLRCSPISGHTSVYWYQQALGLGLQFLLWYDEGEERNRGNFPPRFSGRQFPNYSSELNVNALELEDSALYLCASSLWGGQETQYFGPGTRLLVL.

This clonotype showed up just a few times. The chain carries TRBV20-1 and TRBJ2-2; D is unclear. The germline V gene encodes CDR1 DFQATT and CDR2 SNEGSKA (reference sequence). Between the trimmed V and J ends, which lost 0 bases and 0 bases, there was a span of 11 bases. This CDR3 comprises 16 residues. The CDR3 protein is CSARDARDANTGELFF. The DNA for the CDR3 is TGCAGTGCTAGAGATGCCCGAGACGCGAACACCGGGGAGCTGTTTTTT.